One T cell receptor beta chain is described in this entry. Its specificity is not known. From the multiplex PCR reads, TCRdb called clonotypes with MiXCR, one entry per CDR3 protein. The data show 250,000 or so distinct CDR3 sequences, over 25% seen once. Axillary draining lymph nodes of breast cancer patients supplied the node samples. The sample is drawn from a study of breast tumors, draining lymph nodes, adjacent tissues. Study-wide results and caveats: That most tumor T cells come from lymph nodes remained unproven. Tumor and nontumor repertoires were significantly more similar in luminal-like than in basal-like breast cancer. Most tumor T cells seemingly derive from lymph node, then expand in tumor. Compared with lymph nodes, tumors were less diverse; compared with nontumor tissue, more.

Per the germline V gene, CDR1 is MNHEY and CDR2 is SMNVEV (reference sequence). The CDR3 has 16 residues. Trimming removed 6 bases from V and 1 base from J; junction bases left unmatched: 8. Material for sequencing was axillary lymph node tissue. This sequence originates from a female donor with breast cancer. Some clones in this sample may be carry-over from other donors' samples. V usage is TRBV27 and J usage is TRBJ1-3; 8 bases map to TRBD1. The CDR3 spells CASSPGQGQSGNTIYF. CDR3 in DNA: TGTGCCAGCAGCCCAGGACAGGGACAATCTGGAAACACCATATATTTT.